A single sample gave rise to the 18 T cell receptor beta chains below, sequenced in a study of T cells in localized non-small cell lung cancer. The table came from immunoSEQ multiplex PCR; TCRdb's copy has only in-frame clones and leaves some out. The profile shows roughly 1,900 clones, under 30% of them singletons. The sample was normal lung tissue next to the tumor, taken before any cancer treatment. Every receptor here comes from a female donor aged 60 or older with stage I lung adenocarcinoma.

In its sample, this clone was seen a few times. The V and J genes are TRBV11-3 and TRBJ2-7; a possible D gene is TRBD1 (6 bases). Germline values: CDR1 SGHNT, CDR2 YENEEA. The CDR3 extends over 14 amino acids. Trimming stripped 3 bases from V and 6 bases from J, with 15 bases between. CDR3 sequence (DNA): TGTGCCAGCAGCTTGAGCGCCGGGACACCCGAGCAGTACTTC. As protein: CASSLSAGTPEQYF.

The V and J genes are TRBV14 and TRBJ2-7; the D gene is possibly TRBD2 (5 bases). Germline values: CDR1 SGHDN, CDR2 FVKESK. The V end lost 0 bases, the J end lost 5 bases, and 14 bases lay between the germline ends. The CDR3 consists of 15 residues. CDR3 amino acids: CASSQELASSNEQYF. CDR3 bases: TGTGCCAGCAGCCAAGAATTGGCTAGCAGCAACGAGCAGTACTTC.

The table lists this clone with a few counts. J is TRBJ2-5 and V is TRBV30, with unresolved D. V dropped 2 bases and J dropped 3 bases, with 7 bases sitting between them. CDR1 GTSNPN and CDR2 SVGIG come from the germline V gene (reference sequence). CDR3 length: 12 amino acids. The CDR3: CAWSTMEETQYF. Here the CDR3 DNA reads TGTGCCTGGAGTACGATGGAAGAGACCCAGTACTTC.

The chain recombines TRBV11-3 with TRBJ2-1, with unresolved D. CDR1 and CDR2 from the germline V gene are SGHNT and YENEEA. The CDR3 is 14 amino acids. Trimming stripped 3 bases from V and 5 bases from J, with 11 bases between. The CDR3 DNA sequence: TGTGCCAGCAGCTTGGCCTCAGCGAACAATGAGCAGTTCTTC. Protein: CASSLASANNEQFF. Looking up the rest from reference TRBV11-3 and TRBJ2-1 gives the full variable domain: EAGVVQSPRYKIIEKKQPVAFWCNPISGHNTLYWYLQNLGQGPELLIRYENEEAVDDSQLPKDRFSAERLKGVDSTLKIQPAELGDSAVYLCASSLASANNEQFFGPGTRLTVL.

This chain links TRBV9 with TRBJ2-5, with no clear D. Deletions cut 2 bases from V and 5 bases from J, with 13 bases between. Per germline, CDR1 SGDLS and CDR2 YYNGEE. This CDR3 is built from 14 residues. DNA for the CDR3: TGTGCCAGCAGCGTGGGATACTTACGGGAGACCCAGTACTTC. Protein product: CASSVGYLRETQYF.

In its sample, this clone is medium-sized. This rearrangement joins TRBV11-3 to TRBJ2-4; TRBD1 matches at 8 bases. Germline V gene lookup returns CDR1 SGHNT and CDR2 YENEEA. The CDR3 has 14 residues. With V trimmed by 1 base and J by 7 bases, 3 bases remained unmatched. The CDR3 protein is CASSLGQGWNIQYF. CDR3 in DNA: TGTGCCAGCAGCTTAGGACAGGGGTGGAACATTCAGTACTTC.

This clone was seen once. CDR3 sequence: CASSSGLAGVRGNIQYF. The CDR3 DNA is TGTGCCAGTAGTTCGGGACTAGCGGGAGTAAGAGGAAACATTCAGTACTTC. The chain links TRBV19 to TRBJ2-4, with 14 bases fitting TRBD2. V was clipped by 5 bases and J by 6 bases; unmatched bases: 9. This CDR3 has 17 residues. In germline, CDR1 is LNHDA, CDR2 SQIVND (reference sequence).

The rearrangement joins TRBV6-8 to TRBJ1-5; the D is unclear. CDR1 and CDR2 (germline): MNHGY, SAAAGT. V lost 6 bases to trimming and J lost 3 bases, with 15 bases between them. The CDR3 runs to 15 residues. As DNA, the CDR3 is TGTGCCAGCAGCAGAACCGGACCGATCAATCAGCCCCAGCATTTT. Amino acids: CASSRTGPINQPQHF.

The V call is TRBV9, the J call TRBJ1-5; D is ambiguous. CDR3 length: 13 amino acids. Trimming took 5 bases from V and 5 from J, leaving 11 bases between them. CDR1 SGDLS and CDR2 YYNGEE come from the germline V gene. CDR3 amino acids: CASSEEEYQPQHF. The CDR3 DNA is TGTGCCAGCAGTGAGGAGGAGTATCAGCCCCAGCATTTT. The whole variable domain, filled in from reference TRBV9 and TRBJ1-5, reads DSGVTQTPKHLITATGQRVTLRCSPRSGDLSVYWYQQSLDQGLQFLIQYYNGEERAKGNILERFSAQQFPDLHSELNLSSLELGDSALYFCASSEEEYQPQHFGDGTRLSIL.

The chain recombines TRBV29-1 with TRBJ2-7, with TRBD1 identical over 7 bases. V lost 4 bases, J lost 2 bases, and 5 bases stayed unmatched. CDR1 and CDR2 (germline): SQVTM, ANQGSEA. This CDR3 comprises 13 residues. The CDR3 coding sequence is TGCAGCGTTGCCGGACAGGCGGCCTACGAGCAGTACTTC. Its protein is CSVAGQAAYEQYF.

This clone has only one observation. The chain has TRBV30 and TRBJ2-2; 9 bases line up with TRBD1. This CDR3 contains 16 residues. CDR1 is GTSNPN and CDR2 is SVGIG in the germline V gene (reference sequence). V lost 2 bases to trimming and J lost 4 bases; unmatched junction nucleotides: 8. The chain's CDR3 is CAWSPFGTGSTGELFF. In DNA, the CDR3 is TGTGCCTGGAGTCCCTTTGGGACAGGGAGCACCGGGGAGCTGTTTTTT.

This clone was recorded a few times. The rearrangement links TRBV9 to TRBJ2-1; D gene uncertain. Deletions cut 0 bases from V and 4 bases from J, with 8 bases between. This CDR3 region has 14 residues. Looked up from germline, CDR1 is SGDLS and CDR2 is YYNGEE. CDR3 in DNA: TGTGCCAGCAGCGTAGATAAGGGATACAATGAGCAGTTCTTC. As protein: CASSVDKGYNEQFF.

This clone has more than one count but fewer than ten. The rearrangement joins TRBV11-3 to TRBJ2-3; 9 bases align to TRBD2. Germline trimming cut 4 bases from V and 0 bases from J; bases unmatched to any gene: 8. The germline V gene encodes CDR1 SGHNT and CDR2 YENEEA. The CDR3 extends over 17 amino acids. CDR3 region: CASSSGLAGSSTDTQYF. As DNA, the CDR3 is TGTGCCAGCAGCTCCGGCCTAGCGGGGTCTAGCACAGATACGCAGTATTTT.

This clone was seen only a few times. V gene TRBV5-1 combines with J gene TRBJ2-7, with D possibly TRBD2 on 6 matching bases. The germline CDR1 and CDR2 sequences are SGHRS and YFSETQ. The length of the CDR3 is 15 residues. The V end lost 0 bases, the J end lost 2 bases, and 12 bases lay between the germline ends. Written as DNA, the CDR3 is TGCGCCAGCAGCTTGGTTTTAGGGGAGGCCTACGAGCAGTACTTC. Its translation is CASSLVLGEAYEQYF.

The chain joins TRBV18 to TRBJ1-1; D is uncertain. V was cut by 2 bases and J by 0 bases, with 4 bases left in between. This CDR3 comprises 13 residues. CDR1 is KGHSH, CDR2 LQKENI, per germline. In DNA, the CDR3 is TGTGCCAGCTCACCAGGACTGAACACTGAAGCTTTCTTT. As protein: CASSPGLNTEAFF.

This clone is a singleton in its sample. This chain connects TRBV19 to TRBJ2-1, with 10 nucleotides matching TRBD2. From germline, CDR1 is LNHDA and CDR2 SQIVND (reference sequence). V dropped 5 bases and J dropped 6; count of bases not matched to a gene: 7. This CDR3 has 15 residues. CDR3 protein: CASSSRLAGPNEQFF. CDR3 nucleotides: TGTGCCAGTAGTTCCAGACTAGCGGGCCCCAATGAGCAGTTCTTC.

This clone was counted a few times. Germline and junction disagree at one end, which may indicate a read error. The J gene is TRBJ1-2, the V gene TRBV28; the D gene is possibly TRBD1 (6 bases). CDR3 length equals 14 residues. Germline values: CDR1 MDHEN, CDR2 SYDVKM. The CDR3 bases are TGTGCCAGCAGTTTACGGGGGGCTAATTATGGCTACACCTTC. Translated, it gives CASSLRGANYGYTF.

This clone was seen more than once but under ten times. The chain employs TRBV6-8 and TRBJ2-5; tentative D call: TRBD2 (7 bases). Germline V gene data show CDR1 as MNHGY and CDR2 as SAAAGT. V shed 5 bases and J shed 4 bases, with 17 bases lying between them. The CDR3 runs to 15 residues. The CDR3 DNA sequence: TGTGCCAGCAGTGCCCTAGGGGGGGTGGTAGAGACCCAGTACTTC. This encodes CASSALGGVVETQYF.